These 9 T cell receptor beta chains were all obtained from the same sample, sequenced in a study of response to subunit inactivated influenza vaccine. TCRdb itself ran the RT-PCR reads through MiXCR, one entry per CDR3 protein. The sample shows 500,000 to 600,000 distinct CDR3 sequences, about 10% of them seen only once. These records were also assigned to another study, of T cells expressing NK-cell markers. Turning to that study: A 5'RACE template switching approach incorporating UMIs was used to make TCR beta cDNA.

This specimen consisted of PBMCs from blood, obtained on the day of vaccination. Receptors originate from a man aged 50-59 years who received an inactivated influenza vaccine.

This clonotype came up a few times. The chain is built from TRBV20-1 and TRBJ2-1; TRBD2 matches at 10 bases. Germline V gene sequence: CDR1 DFQATT, CDR2 SNEGSKA (reference sequence). The ends lost 0 bases at V and 6 bases at J; junction bases unmatched: 20. This CDR3 region has 20 residues. CDR3 DNA sequence: TGCAGTGCTAGAGATCAGAGCAGACTAGCGGGCCCACCATTGGTCAATGAGCAGTTCTTC. Protein sequence: CSARDQSRLAGPPLVNEQFF.

In its sample, this clonotype was seen a few times. V and J are TRBV12-3 or TRBV12-4 and TRBJ2-4; D remains ambiguous. The CDR3 has 15 amino acids. Trimming pared 6 bases from V and 5 bases from J, leaving 17 bases between. The CDR3 reads CASSARTGSQNIQYF. CDR3 DNA sequence: TGTGCCAGCAGCGCGAGAACCGGGTCCCAAAACATTCAGTACTTC.

CDR3 loop: CASSTLARTNTGELFF. The CDR3 DNA reads TGTGCCAGCAGCACACTAGCGAGGACGAACACCGGGGAGCTGTTTTTT. This chain connects TRBV7-2 to TRBJ2-2; TRBD2 agrees at 7 bases. V dropped 5 bases and J dropped 0; count of bases not matched to a gene: 6. Germline V gene sequence: CDR1 SGHTA, CDR2 FQGNSA. This CDR3 comprises 16 residues.

This clonotype was counted between two and nine times. An end of the junction does not agree with germline; a read error may underlie this. V is TRBV7-7 and J is TRBJ2-1, with 9 nucleotides matching TRBD1. Germline V gene lookup returns CDR1 SSHAT and CDR2 FNYEAQ (reference sequence). CDR3 length: 15 amino acids. The chain's CDR3 is CASSFSGTGFNEQFF. In DNA, the CDR3 is TGTGCTAGCAGCTTCTCCGGGACAGGGTTCAATGAGCAGTTCTTC.

On this clonotype: This may come from a read error, since a much larger clone is one base off. This chain joins TRBV12-3 or TRBV12-4 and TRBJ2-2; perhaps TRBD2 as D (5 bases). Trimming stripped 6 bases from V and 4 bases from J, with 21 bases between. There are 17 residues in the CDR3. CDR3 sequence (DNA): TGTGCCAGCAGGGGGAGTAGCTGGAGTAGGGTCACCGGGGAGCTGTTTTTT. Its protein product is CASRGSSWSRVTGELFF.

This clonotype was detected only a few times. The chain recombines TRBV11-1 with TRBJ2-2; no definite D call. Deletions cut 6 bases from V and 2 bases from J, with 22 bases between. The CDR3 runs 18 residues. CDR1 and CDR2 from the germline V gene are SGHAT and FQDESV (reference sequence). CDR3 bases: TGTGCCAGCAGTTTTGAAGGCCGGGTGGCCCATAACACCGGGGAGCTGTTTTTT. Protein: CASSFEGRVAHNTGELFF.

This clonotype was counted a few times. The J gene is TRBJ2-1, the V gene TRBV11-3; 11 nucleotides match TRBD2. CDR1 SGHNT and CDR2 YENEEA come from the germline V gene. The CDR3 runs 17 residues. V was clipped by 5 bases and J by 6 bases; unmatched bases: 12. The CDR3 DNA follows: TGTGCCAGCAGCCCACTAGCGGGGGCCCTTCCGGGCAATGAGCAGTTCTTC. Its protein product is CASSPLAGALPGNEQFF.

The rearrangement links TRBV12-3 or TRBV12-4 to TRBJ1-1; 7 bases map to TRBD1. CDR3 length: 14 amino acids. J gave up 1 base and V 5 bases, and 4 bases lay outside the gene matches. This CDR3 reads CASSLQGWNTEAFF. CDR3 DNA: TGTGCCAGCAGTCTACAGGGGTGGAACACTGAAGCTTTCTTT.

The V gene is TRBV6-2 or TRBV6-3, the J gene TRBJ2-1, with TRBD1 matching over 7 bases. V dropped 2 bases and J dropped 0; count of bases not matched to a gene: 7. The CDR3 is 17 amino acids. The V gene's germline CDR1 is MNHEY and CDR2 SVGEGT. DNA for the CDR3: TGTGCCAGCAGTTACACCGAGGACAGGTACTCCTACAATGAGCAGTTCTTC. Its protein product is CASSYTEDRYSYNEQFF.